The 32 T cell receptor beta chains listed next were all sequenced from one sample in a study of OX40 agonist ivuxolimab in advanced cancers. Using immunoSEQ multiplex PCR, the repertoire was profiled, and TCRdb retains in-frame clones only, with some absent. The sample has tens of thousands of clones, about 80% seen once. This material consisted of CD4+ or CD8+ T cells sorted from blood, taken in a trial of the OX40 agonist ivuxolimab. The receptors come from an adult with an advanced solid tumor such as melanoma, head and neck, liver or kidney cancer.

The V gene is TRBV19, the J gene TRBJ2-1, with D perhaps TRBD2 (6 bases). The CDR3 is 15 residues long. V lost 3 bases, J lost 5 bases, and 14 bases lay in between. CDR1 LNHDA and CDR2 SQIVND come from the germline V gene (reference sequence). The CDR3 protein is CASSIWLAPHNEQFF. The CDR3 DNA follows: TGTGCCAGTAGTATTTGGCTAGCGCCCCACAATGAGCAGTTCTTC.

The chain employs TRBV21-1 and TRBJ2-1. TRBV21-1 has pseudogene status. The length of the CDR3 is 14 residues. The CDR3 bases are TGTGCCAGCAAGGTCTCTGGGGATGTCTATGAGCAGTTCTTC. Its protein is CASKVSGDVYEQFF.

This clone was observed a handful of times. Other DNA sequences in the sample encode the same CDR3. V is TRBV27 and J is TRBJ2-5; 10 bases line up with TRBD1. CDR1 and CDR2 (germline): MNHEY, SMNVEV (reference sequence). The junction had 4 bases not matched to a gene; V was cut back by 1 base and J by 5 bases. The CDR3 runs to 15 residues. CDR3 amino acids: CASSLWTGGRETQYF. The DNA of the CDR3 is TGTGCCAGCAGTTTATGGACAGGGGGTCGTGAGACCCAGTACTTC.

The chain recombines TRBV9 with TRBJ2-7; D gene unclear. Germline V lookup: CDR1 SGDLS, CDR2 YYNGEE. The length of the CDR3 is 8 residues. With 7 bases removed from V and 12 bases from J, the gap between germline ends came to 8 bases. The CDR3 region has the DNA TGTGCCAGCGAAAGTACGTACTTC. This codes for CASESTYF.

The genes are TRBV30 and TRBJ1-5; D unresolved. The CDR3 length is 14 residues. Germline V gene sequence: CDR1 GTSNPN, CDR2 SVGIG (reference sequence). V was shortened by 3 bases and J by 7 bases, with 16 bases between the two germline ends. The CDR3 DNA follows: TGTGCCTGGAGCTATACACAACTCTACCAGCCCCAGCATTTT. Protein: CAWSYTQLYQPQHF.

V is TRBV7-9 and J is TRBJ2-2; 8 bases align to TRBD2. This CDR3 is built from 16 residues. Per the germline V gene, CDR1 is SEHNR and CDR2 is FQNEAQ (reference sequence). J gave up 7 bases and V 2 bases, and 9 bases lay outside the gene matches. The CDR3 spells CASSLLGVAGIGELFF. CDR3 DNA: TGTGCCAGCAGCTTATTAGGTGTAGCGGGGATCGGGGAGCTGTTTTTT.

The V call is TRBV29-1, the J call TRBJ1-1; TRBD1 might be the D (5 bases). V lost 4 bases and J lost 3, with 12 bases in between. The germline gives CDR1 SQVTM, CDR2 ANQGSEA. The CDR3 is 13 amino acids. Written as DNA, the CDR3 is TGCAGCGTTGGAAAGGGGACGTACACTGAAGCTTTCTTT. It encodes CSVGKGTYTEAFF.

The chain carries TRBV9 and TRBJ1-1; D possibly corresponds to TRBD1 (5 bases). Germline CDR1 SGDLS, CDR2 YYNGEE. Trimming pared 2 bases from V and 8 bases from J, leaving 19 bases between. This CDR3 comprises 15 residues. In nucleotides, the CDR3 is TGTGCCAGCAGCGTTGCCGGGGCTCCGGGGTCCGAAGCTTTCTTT. Amino acid sequence: CASSVAGAPGSEAFF.

This rearrangement joins TRBV7-9 to TRBJ2-7; D perhaps matches TRBD1 (5 bases). From germline, CDR1 is SEHNR and CDR2 FQNEAQ (reference sequence). Trimming took off 0 bases at V and 6 bases at J, with 9 bases between the two ends. The CDR3 totals 13 residues. DNA of the CDR3: TGTGCCAGCAGCTTAGCCAGGGATGGCGAGCAGTACTTC. Translating gives CASSLARDGEQYF.

The gene calls are TRBV25-1 and TRBJ2-1, with D maybe TRBD1 (6 bases). Between the trimmed V and J ends, which lost 0 bases and 6 bases, there was a span of 9 bases. The CDR3 sequence is 14 residues long. Germline V gene data show CDR1 as MGHDK and CDR2 as SYGVNS. DNA of the CDR3: TGTGCCAGCAGTGAATATGGGGACACCAATGAGCAGTTCTTC. This gives the protein CASSEYGDTNEQFF.

The chain couples TRBV10-2 to TRBJ1-5, with D perhaps matching TRBD1 (5 bases). This CDR3 contains 15 residues. CDR1 WSHSY and CDR2 SAAADI come from the germline V gene. The ends were cut back, 8 bases at V and 3 bases at J, with 17 bases in the middle. This chain's CDR3 is CASGEGPGDNQPQHF. The CDR3 DNA follows: TGCGCCAGCGGGGAGGGGCCAGGAGACAATCAGCCCCAGCATTTT.

J is TRBJ1-2 and V is TRBV27, with unresolved D. V was cut by 5 bases and J by 0 bases, with 10 bases left in between. In germline, CDR1 is MNHEY, CDR2 SMNVEV (reference sequence). The CDR3 contains 14 residues. The CDR3 loop is CASSLKVTNYGYTF. CDR3 nucleotide sequence: TGTGCCAGCAGTCTAAAAGTGACTAACTATGGCTACACCTTC.

The chain links TRBV12-5 to TRBJ2-1; D is possibly TRBD2 (7 bases). This CDR3 has 13 amino acids. Germline lookup yields CDR1 LGHNT and CDR2 FRNRAP. V lost 11 bases to trimming and J lost 5 bases, with 16 bases between them. CDR3 sequence: CASKSGDNNEQFF. In DNA, the CDR3 is TGTGCTTCGAAAAGCGGGGACAACAATGAGCAGTTCTTC.

V usage is TRBV19 and J usage is TRBJ2-1; D possibly corresponds to TRBD2 (6 bases). Between the trimmed V and J ends, which lost 6 bases and 4 bases, there was a span of 10 bases. Germline loops: CDR1 LNHDA, CDR2 SQIVND (reference sequence). The CDR3 has 13 residues. CDR3 amino acids: CASRSSEYNEQFF. CDR3 sequence (DNA): TGTGCCAGTAGGTCTAGCGAGTACAATGAGCAGTTCTTC.

This clone showed up just once. This chain's CDR3 is CASSSSPVLAGGYEQYF. CDR3 nucleotide sequence: TGTGCCAGCAGCTCCTCCCCCGTACTAGCGGGGGGCTACGAGCAGTACTTC. V and J are TRBV13 and TRBJ2-7, with 12 bases that match TRBD2. The trim removed 4 bases at V and 3 bases at J, leaving 10 bases unmatched. Germline V gives CDR1 PRHDT, CDR2 FYEKMQ (reference sequence). The CDR3 is 17 amino acids.

This clone was observed once. The chain links TRBV9 to TRBJ1-6, with a weak D call TRBD1 (5 bases). V was pared by 2 bases and J by 3 bases, with 9 bases between. CDR3 length: 15 amino acids. The germline gives CDR1 SGDLS, CDR2 YYNGEE. In DNA form, the CDR3 reads TGTGCCAGCAGCGTGGGGGACGGCTATAATTCACCCCTCCACTTT. Encoded protein: CASSVGDGYNSPLHF.

The gene calls are TRBV11-2 and TRBJ2-5; 7 bases are a match to TRBD2. Germline CDR1 and CDR2: SGHAT and FQNNGV. The CDR3 covers 12 residues. Here the CDR3 reads CATYAGEETQYF. CDR3 coding DNA: TGTGCGACCTACGCGGGGGAAGAGACCCAGTACTTC.

The chain carries TRBV2 and TRBJ2-7, with D perhaps TRBD1 or TRBD2 (5 bases each). Trimming took off 6 bases at V and 1 base at J, with 10 bases between the two ends. Germline CDR1 and CDR2: SNHLY and FYNNEI. CDR3 length equals 13 residues. CDR3 bases: TGTGCCAGCAGCCGGGACGGTTCCTACGAGCAGTACTTC. It translates to CASSRDGSYEQYF.

V is TRBV6-5 and J is TRBJ1-2; 7 bases align to TRBD1. V shed 4 bases, J shed 6 bases, and the junction held 8 bases outside the gene matches. Germline CDR1 reads MNHEY; CDR2 reads SVGAGI. This CDR3 spans 14 amino acids. The DNA of the CDR3 is TGTGCCAGCAGTTCCGACAGGGTGTGGGATGGCTACACCTTC. Residues: CASSSDRVWDGYTF.

J is TRBJ1-1 and V is TRBV27, with 11 bases fitting TRBD1. The CDR3 is 15 amino acids. The junction had 3 bases not matched to a gene; V was cut back by 6 bases and J by 0 bases. Germline CDR1 is MNHEY and CDR2 is SMNVEV (reference sequence). The CDR3 coding sequence is TGTGCCAGCAGATGGACAGGGGGCTTGAACACTGAAGCTTTCTTT. Protein product: CASRWTGGLNTEAFF.

This chain joins TRBV27 and TRBJ1-2, with 10 bases aligning to TRBD1. CDR1 and CDR2 (germline): MNHEY, SMNVEV (reference sequence). The CDR3 runs to 14 residues. Trimming removed 2 bases from V and 4 bases from J; junction bases left unmatched: 1. The CDR3 spells CASSLRDRGYGYTF. CDR3 coding DNA: TGTGCCAGCAGTTTAAGGGACAGGGGCTATGGCTACACCTTC.

The rearrangement joins TRBV29-1 to TRBJ2-6; TRBD1 agrees at 9 bases. CDR1 and CDR2 (germline): SQVTM, ANQGSEA. The V segment lost 0 bases and the J segment 3 bases; nucleotides outside the gene matches: 6. The CDR3 has 17 residues. CDR3 amino acids: CSVEDSQGAGGANVLTF. The CDR3 bases are TGCAGCGTTGAAGATTCACAGGGGGCGGGTGGGGCCAACGTCCTGACTTTC.

This clone was counted a single time. The genes are TRBV4-1 and TRBJ1-1; TRBD1 might be the D (5 bases). The germline gives CDR1 MGHRA, CDR2 YSYEKL. This CDR3 is 16 amino acids long. V lost 4 bases and J lost 4, with 19 bases in between. CDR3 sequence reads: CASSLRQGGMGTEAFF. In DNA form, the CDR3 reads TGCGCCAGCAGCCTGCGGCAGGGTGGAATGGGCACTGAAGCTTTCTTT.

The chain is built from TRBV15 and TRBJ2-5; tentative D call: TRBD1 (6 bases). Gene TRBJ2-7 matches the end of the DNA better, so the J call may be wrong. Germline V gene data show CDR1 as LNHNV and CDR2 as YYDKDF (reference sequence). The CDR3 spans 14 residues. CDR3 residues: CATSIDRSTYEQYF. For the CDR3, the DNA is TGTGCCACCAGCATCGACAGGTCCACCTACGAGCAGTACTTC.

V gene TRBV5-1 combines with J gene TRBJ2-3; perhaps TRBD2 as D (6 bases). Between the trimmed V and J ends, which lost 6 bases and 4 bases, there was a span of 24 bases. The CDR3 has 17 amino acids. Per the germline V gene, CDR1 is SGHRS and CDR2 is YFSETQ. This CDR3 reads CASTVVPRDWGSDTQYF. The CDR3 DNA follows: TGCGCCAGCACCGTAGTCCCCCGGGACTGGGGGTCAGATACGCAGTATTTT.

This sequence joins TRBV2 and TRBJ1-5; D not certain. Deletions cut 1 base from V and 7 bases from J, with 11 bases between. The germline V gene encodes CDR1 SNHLY and CDR2 FYNNEI. This CDR3 is 14 amino acids long. As DNA, the CDR3 is TGTGCCAGCAGTGAAGGAGAGGACGCACAGCCCCAGCATTTT. It encodes CASSEGEDAQPQHF.

This chain links TRBV28 with TRBJ1-5, with 8 bases identical to TRBD1. The germline gives CDR1 MDHEN, CDR2 SYDVKM. There are 14 residues in the CDR3. V trimming: 3 bases; J trimming: 4 bases; junction bases outside the gene matches: 2. This CDR3 reads CASSFDRGNQPQHF. In DNA, the CDR3 is TGTGCCAGCAGTTTTGACAGGGGAAATCAGCCCCAGCATTTT.

This clone came up once. V usage is TRBV2 and J usage is TRBJ2-4; 9 bases line up with TRBD2. The germline V gene encodes CDR1 SNHLY and CDR2 FYNNEI. The CDR3 sequence is 17 residues long. V dropped 1 base and J dropped 8; count of bases not matched to a gene: 12. As DNA, the CDR3 is TGTGCCAGCAGTGAAGTGAGAGTAGCGGGAGAGAAAGACATTCAGTACTTC. Translating it yields CASSEVRVAGEKDIQYF.

This sequence joins TRBV28 and TRBJ2-5; TRBD1 matches 8 bases. V was clipped by 5 bases and J by 5 bases; unmatched bases: 1. The V gene's germline CDR1 is MDHEN and CDR2 SYDVKM. The CDR3 has 12 amino acids. CDR3 coding DNA: TGTGCCAGCAGTCGGGACAGGGAGACCCAGTACTTC. This translates into CASSRDRETQYF.

The J gene is TRBJ1-5, the V gene TRBV7-8; no clear D. Germline V gene sequence: CDR1 SGHVS, CDR2 FQNEAQ. The CDR3 covers 14 residues. Trimming removed 6 bases from V and 4 bases from J, with 13 bases in between. The CDR3 coding sequence is TGTGCCAGCAGAGACCGATTGGGGAATCAGCCCCAGCATTTT. Translating it yields CASRDRLGNQPQHF.

The rearrangement links TRBV7-9 to TRBJ2-5; 8 bases map to TRBD1. Germline V CDR1 and CDR2: SEHNR, FQNEAQ (reference sequence). There are 15 residues in the CDR3. J was trimmed by 4 bases and V by 1 base; bases with no gene match: 5. DNA of the CDR3: TGTGCCAGCAGCTTAGAACAGGGGGTTTCAGAGACCCAGTACTTC. This sequence encodes CASSLEQGVSETQYF.

A remark on this clone: The same CDR3 is also encoded by other DNA sequences in this sample. The rearrangement joins TRBV28 to TRBJ2-5; 7 nucleotides match TRBD2. The trim removed 6 bases at V and 5 bases at J, leaving 6 bases unmatched. Germline CDR1 is MDHEN and CDR2 is SYDVKM. The CDR3 spans 13 residues. The CDR3 nucleotides read TGTGCCAGCAGCCAGAGGGGAGGGGAGACCCAGTACTTC. It encodes CASSQRGGETQYF.